This entry describes one T cell receptor (beta chain). Antigen unknown. 60 Vbeta and 13 Jbeta primers were used in PCR. TCRdb's table, derived via immunoSEQ multiplex PCR, lists solely in-frame clones and lacks some. The sample gives roughly 160,000 clones, approximately 84% of which show up once; 2.5% to 3.5% is in the top ten. This entry belongs to a study of cytomegalovirus exposure and HLA in healthy donors. Study observations and caveats: Per a prior analysis, the majority of TCR beta V segments were productive roughly 87% or roughly 30% of the time. TRBV6-2, TRBV6-3 and some other V segments were unresolvable in 87-base-pair reads. The study listed under 200 cytomegalovirus-associated TCR beta chains.

The CDR3 is made up of 13 amino acids. The junction had 2 bases not matched to a gene; V was cut back by 5 bases and J by 6 bases. CDR1 is SEHNR and CDR2 is FQNEAQ in the germline V gene (reference sequence). The rearrangement joins TRBV7-9 to TRBJ2-5, with 11 nucleotides matching TRBD2. Sample: PBMCs. The receptor's source is a woman aged 45-60 years in good health and CMV-seropositive. The CDR3 loop reads CASSPSGGQTQYF. The DNA of the CDR3 is TGTGCCAGCAGCCCTAGCGGGGGGCAGACCCAGTACTTC.